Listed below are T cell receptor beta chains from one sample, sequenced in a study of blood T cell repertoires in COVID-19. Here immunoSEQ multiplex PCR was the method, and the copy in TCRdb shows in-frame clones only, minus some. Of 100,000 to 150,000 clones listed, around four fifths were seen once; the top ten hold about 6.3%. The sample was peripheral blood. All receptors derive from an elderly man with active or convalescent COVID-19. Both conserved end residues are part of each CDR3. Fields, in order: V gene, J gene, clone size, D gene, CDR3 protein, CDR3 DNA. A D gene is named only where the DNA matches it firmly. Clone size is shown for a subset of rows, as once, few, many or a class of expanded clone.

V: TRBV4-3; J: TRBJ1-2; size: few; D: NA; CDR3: CASSQDPPSYGYTF; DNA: TGCGCCAGCAGCCAAGACCCTCCCTCCTATGGCTACACCTTC
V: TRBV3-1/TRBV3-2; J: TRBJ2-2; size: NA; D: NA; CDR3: CASSQALSGAGELFF; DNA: TGTGCCAGCAGCCAAGCGCTATCGGGGGCCGGGGAGCTGTTTTTT
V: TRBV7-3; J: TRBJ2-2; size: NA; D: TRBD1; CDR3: CASSPRQGGNTGELFF; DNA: TGTGCCAGCAGCCCCCGACAGGGTGGGAACACCGGGGAGCTGTTTTTT
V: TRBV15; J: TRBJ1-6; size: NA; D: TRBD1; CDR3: CATSRGQGAGNSPLHF; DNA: TGTGCCACCAGCAGAGGACAGGGGGCCGGTAATTCACCCCTCCACTTT
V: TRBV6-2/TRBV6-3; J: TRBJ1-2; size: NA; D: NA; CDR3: CASSGTNYGYTF; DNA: TGTGCCAGCAGTGGGACAAACTATGGCTACACCTTC
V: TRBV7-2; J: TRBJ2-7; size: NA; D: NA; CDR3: CASSIYLAYEQYF; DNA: TGTGCCAGCAGCATCTATTTAGCCTACGAGCAGTACTTC
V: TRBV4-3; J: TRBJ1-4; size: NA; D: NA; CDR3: CASSQEVAGNGEKLFF; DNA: TGCGCCAGCAGCCAAGAAGTGGCAGGGAATGGGGAAAAACTGTTTTTT
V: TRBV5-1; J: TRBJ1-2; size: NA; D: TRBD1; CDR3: CASSTDRGLYGYTF; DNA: TGCGCCAGCAGCACCGACAGGGGCCTCTATGGCTACACCTTC
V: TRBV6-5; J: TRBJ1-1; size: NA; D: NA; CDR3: CASSLPSLSAFF; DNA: TGTGCCAGCAGTCTACCCTCCTTATCAGCTTTCTTT
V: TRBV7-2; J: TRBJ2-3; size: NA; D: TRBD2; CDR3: CASTVRRGGAEDTQYF; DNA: TGTGCCAGCACCGTTAGACGCGGGGGGGCGGAAGATACGCAGTATTTT
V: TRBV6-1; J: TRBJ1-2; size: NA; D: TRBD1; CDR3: CASSEFGQGTSNYGYTF; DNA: TGTGCCAGCAGTGAATTTGGACAGGGAACATCTAACTATGGCTACACCTTC
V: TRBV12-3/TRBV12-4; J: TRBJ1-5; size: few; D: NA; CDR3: CASSNRGQPQHF; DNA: TGTGCCAGCAGCAACAGAGGGCAGCCCCAGCATTTT
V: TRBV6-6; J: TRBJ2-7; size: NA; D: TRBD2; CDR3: CASSAGPREGRPRQYF; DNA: TGTGCCAGCAGTGCTGGGCCGCGGGAGGGTAGGCCTCGGCAGTACTTC
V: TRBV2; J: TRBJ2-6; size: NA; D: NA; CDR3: CASSEGGWVSGANVLTF; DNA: TGTGCCAGCAGTGAGGGGGGTTGGGTCTCTGGGGCCAACGTCCTGACTTTC
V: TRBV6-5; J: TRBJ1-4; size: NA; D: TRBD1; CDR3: CASSYLGQGSEKLFF; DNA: TGTGCCAGCAGTTACTTGGGACAGGGATCGGAAAAACTGTTTTTT
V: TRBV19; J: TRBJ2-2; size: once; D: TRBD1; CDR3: CASSSEDRGLNTGELFF; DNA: TGTGCCAGTAGTTCTGAGGACAGGGGGCTCAACACCGGGGAGCTGTTTTTT
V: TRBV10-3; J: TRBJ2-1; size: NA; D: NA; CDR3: CAIRPGQSTYNEQFF; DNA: TGTGCCATCAGACCCGGACAGAGCACCTACAATGAGCAGTTCTTC
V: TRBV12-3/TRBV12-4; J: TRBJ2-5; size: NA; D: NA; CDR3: CASSLSSRETQYF; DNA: TGTGCCAGCAGTTTATCTAGCAGGGAGACCCAGTACTTC
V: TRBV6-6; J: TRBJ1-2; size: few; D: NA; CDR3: CASSYALSLGRNGYTF; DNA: TGTGCCAGCAGTTACGCCTTGTCTTTGGGGCGGAATGGCTACACCTTC
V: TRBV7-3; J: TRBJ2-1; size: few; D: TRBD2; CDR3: CASSFLAGGSNEQFF; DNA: TGTGCCAGCAGCTTCCTAGCGGGGGGATCGAATGAGCAGTTCTTC
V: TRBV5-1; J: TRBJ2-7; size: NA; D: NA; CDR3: CASSLSGQEQYF; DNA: TGCGCCAGCAGCTTGTCAGGACAGGAGCAGTACTTC
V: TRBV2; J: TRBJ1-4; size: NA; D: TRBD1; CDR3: CASSANRGQNEKLFF; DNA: TGTGCCAGCAGTGCAAACAGGGGGCAGAATGAAAAACTGTTTTTT
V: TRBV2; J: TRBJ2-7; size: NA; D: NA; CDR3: CASETGEGYEQYF; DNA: TGTGCCAGCGAGACAGGGGAGGGCTACGAGCAGTACTTC
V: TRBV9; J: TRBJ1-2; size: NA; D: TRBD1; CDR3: CASSADRDPNYGYTF; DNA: TGTGCCAGCAGCGCGGACAGGGATCCTAACTATGGCTACACCTTC
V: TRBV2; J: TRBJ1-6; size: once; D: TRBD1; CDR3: CASSEIQGENSPLHF; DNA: TGTGCCAGCAGTGAAATACAGGGGGAAAATTCACCCCTCCACTTT
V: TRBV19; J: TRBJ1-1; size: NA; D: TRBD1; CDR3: CASIWTGGNTEAFF; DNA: TGTGCCAGTATCTGGACAGGGGGGAACACTGAAGCTTTCTTT
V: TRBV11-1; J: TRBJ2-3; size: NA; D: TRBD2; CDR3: CASTDIAGGSDTQYF; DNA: TGTGCCAGCACCGACATAGCGGGGGGCTCGGATACGCAGTATTTT